Listed below are T cell receptor beta chains from one sample, sequenced in a study of blood T cell repertoires in COVID-19. Clones were sequenced by immunoSEQ multiplex PCR, and TCRdb holds only the in-frame ones, with some missing. Of 350,000 to 400,000 clones listed, more than 75% are singletons. Sequenced: PBMCs or T cells enriched from blood (not recorded which). Every receptor here comes from a woman aged 25 to 39 with acute COVID-19. Each CDR3 is given with its conserved first and last residue. A D gene is named only where the DNA matches it firmly. Size is omitted from some rows. Given values are once, few, many or a class for expanded clones.

V gene: TRBV12-5
clone size: .
D gene: TRBD1
J gene: TRBJ2-7
CDR3 DNA: TGTGCTAGTGGTTTTGTCCCGGGACAGGGGACCTACGAGCAGTACTTC
CDR3 protein: CASGFVPGQGTYEQYF

V gene: TRBV19
clone size: .
D gene: .
J gene: TRBJ1-2
CDR3 DNA: TGTGCCAGTAGTATAGAGGGCAGCTATGGCTACACCTTC
CDR3 protein: CASSIEGSYGYTF

V gene: TRBV18
clone size: .
D gene: TRBD1
J gene: TRBJ2-3
CDR3 DNA: TGTGCCAGCTCACCGACAGGGGGTATTACTAGCACAGATACGCAGTATTTT
CDR3 protein: CASSPTGGITSTDTQYF

V gene: TRBV12-3/TRBV12-4
clone size: .
D gene: .
J gene: TRBJ1-1
CDR3 DNA: TGTGCCAGTTGCGGGGCTTTCTTT
CDR3 protein: CASCGAFF

V gene: TRBV6-5
clone size: .
D gene: .
J gene: TRBJ1-2
CDR3 DNA: TGTGCCAGCAGTCCCCGGGGCGGGAAAGGCTATGGCTACACCTTC
CDR3 protein: CASSPRGGKGYGYTF

V gene: TRBV9
clone size: few
D gene: .
J gene: TRBJ2-2
CDR3 DNA: TGTGCCAGCAGCCGGGTGGCGGCCGGGGAGCTGTTTTTT
CDR3 protein: CASSRVAAGELFF

V gene: TRBV7-3
clone size: .
D gene: TRBD2
J gene: TRBJ2-3
CDR3 DNA: TGTGCCAGCACCCCCGCGGGGGGGGAAACAGATACGCAGTATTTT
CDR3 protein: CASTPAGGETDTQYF

V gene: TRBV28
clone size: .
D gene: TRBD1
J gene: TRBJ2-7
CDR3 DNA: TGTGCCAGCAGTTCAGGGACAGGGGGCTACGAGCAGTACTTC
CDR3 protein: CASSSGTGGYEQYF

V gene: TRBV9
clone size: .
D gene: .
J gene: TRBJ1-1
CDR3 DNA: TGTGCCAGCAGCCCACAGGTCTACAACACTGAAGCTTTCTTT
CDR3 protein: CASSPQVYNTEAFF

V gene: TRBV6-5
clone size: few
D gene: .
J gene: TRBJ1-6
CDR3 DNA: TGTGCCAGCACCGGGGGCTCCTATAATTCACCCCTCCACTTT
CDR3 protein: CASTGGSYNSPLHF

V gene: TRBV3-1/TRBV3-2
clone size: .
D gene: TRBD2
J gene: TRBJ2-5
CDR3 DNA: TGTGCCAGCAGCCAAGATTGGACTAGCGGGGGCCCCCAAGAGACCCAGTACTTC
CDR3 protein: CASSQDWTSGGPQETQYF

V gene: TRBV12-5
clone size: few
D gene: .
J gene: TRBJ2-7
CDR3 DNA: TGTGCTAGTGGTTTGGGGTCCGAACGGGATGAGCAGTACTTC
CDR3 protein: CASGLGSERDEQYF

V gene: TRBV30
clone size: .
D gene: TRBD1
J gene: TRBJ1-5
CDR3 DNA: TGTGCTCATGCTAGGGGGCCCGATCAGCCCCAGCATTTT
CDR3 protein: CAHARGPDQPQHF

V gene: TRBV7-2
clone size: .
D gene: .
J gene: TRBJ1-1
CDR3 DNA: TGTGCCAGCAGCTTAGGGGTCAGGACCAGCGGCTTGGACACTGAAGCTTTCTTT
CDR3 protein: CASSLGVRTSGLDTEAFF